The 4 T cell receptor beta chains given below trace back to one sample, sequenced in a study of blood T cell repertoires in COVID-19. Measured with immunoSEQ multiplex PCR; TCRdb has only the in-frame clones, and not every one. The sample carries hundreds of thousands of clones, approximately 88% recorded once. The sample taken for sequencing was PBMCs or T cells enriched from blood (not recorded which). The receptors were gathered from a young woman who had recovered from COVID-19.

This clone showed up just once. The V call is TRBV14, the J call TRBJ2-1; perhaps TRBD1 as D (5 bases). There are 15 residues in the CDR3. CDR1 SGHDN and CDR2 FVKESK come from the germline V gene. V was trimmed by 2 bases and J by 0 bases, leaving 8 bases between them. The CDR3 DNA reads TGTGCCAGCAGCCAACGACAGAGCTCCTACAATGAGCAGTTCTTC. Residues: CASSQRQSSYNEQFF. Using reference TRBV14 and TRBJ2-1 for the parts outside the CDR3, the full variable domain is EAGVTQFPSHSVIEKGQTVTLRCDPISGHDNLYWYRRVMGKEIKFLLHFVKESKQDESGMPNNRFLAERTGGTYSTLKVQPAELEDSGVYFCASSQRQSSYNEQFFGPGTRLTVL.

The chain has TRBV5-6 and TRBJ1-2, with D possibly TRBD1 on 5 matching bases. Germline V CDR1 and CDR2: SGHDT, YYEEEE. The CDR3 has 14 amino acids. V lost 0 bases and J 4 bases, leaving 10 bases between the germline ends. The DNA for the CDR3 is TGTGCCAGCAGCTTGGGGACAAGCCCCTATGGCTACACCTTC. As protein: CASSLGTSPYGYTF.

Turning to this clone: Other DNA variants within this sample encode the same CDR3. V is TRBV28 and J is TRBJ1-1; D remains ambiguous. CDR1 and CDR2 (germline): MDHEN, SYDVKM. With 8 bases removed from V and 1 base from J, the gap between germline ends came to 5 bases. CDR3 length: 11 residues. The CDR3 DNA sequence: TGTGCCAGCTCCAGGAACACTGAAGCTTTCTTT. Encoded protein: CASSRNTEAFF.

A few counts support this clone. This sequence joins TRBV29-1 and TRBJ2-2, with a weak D call TRBD1 (6 bases). The CDR3 contains 11 residues. Germline-derived CDR1 and CDR2 are SQVTM and ANQGSEA. V was cut by 7 bases and J by 6 bases, with 9 bases left in between. DNA for the CDR3: TGCAGCGCCGACAGGTCCGGGGAGCTGTTTTTT. Translation: CSADRSGELFF.